Below are 21 T cell receptor beta chains sequenced from a single sample in a study of blood T cell repertoires in COVID-19. Only in-frame clones appear in the TCRdb table, and some are missing; sequencing was by immunoSEQ multiplex PCR. The top ten clones hold about 20% of a sample with several thousand clones, about 86% of them seen once. Sequencing was carried out using peripheral blood. These receptors originate from a human donor in a cohort sampled during active COVID-19.

Here the CDR3 DNA reads TGTGCCAGCAGCCGCTTTCCTATATCAGGGCCGGAGCTGTTTTTT. Protein: CASSRFPISGPELFF. J is TRBJ2-2 and V is TRBV7-9, with D possibly TRBD1 on 5 matching bases. Germline CDR1 and CDR2: SEHNR and FQNEAQ (reference sequence). This CDR3 region has 15 residues. Trimming pared 5 bases from V and 10 bases from J, leaving 20 bases between.

The rearrangement links TRBV27 to TRBJ1-6; D remains unclear. Deletions cut 2 bases from V and 7 bases from J, with 12 bases between. Germline V gene data show CDR1 as MNHEY and CDR2 as SMNVEV (reference sequence). The CDR3 extends over 15 amino acids. CDR3 DNA sequence: TGTGCCAGCAGTTTAAGGCCCCGAGGGAATTCACCCCTCCACTTT. Translated: CASSLRPRGNSPLHF.

The rearrangement uses TRBV30 and TRBJ2-2; D is uncertain. The V gene's germline CDR1 is GTSNPN and CDR2 SVGIG (reference sequence). The V gene lost 4 bases and the J gene lost 5 bases, with 17 bases spanning the gap. The CDR3 sequence is 15 residues long. The CDR3 DNA reads TGTGCCTGGACCCCTCGAGGAGTAAGGACCGGGGAGCTGTTTTTT. Amino acids: CAWTPRGVRTGELFF.

The chain links TRBV19 to TRBJ2-7, with 7 bases aligning to TRBD1. V was pared by 5 bases and J by 3 bases, with 7 bases of the junction left unmatched. CDR3 length equals 14 residues. Germline V gene sequence: CDR1 LNHDA, CDR2 SQIVND (reference sequence). CDR3 region: CASSFSGGHYEQYF. The DNA for the CDR3 is TGTGCCAGTAGTTTCTCAGGGGGTCACTACGAGCAGTACTTC.

The V call is TRBV5-1, the J call TRBJ2-7; D possibly corresponds to TRBD2 (5 bases). Trimming pared 4 bases from V and 0 bases from J, leaving 11 bases between. The length of the CDR3 is 14 residues. Germline V gene lookup returns CDR1 SGHRS and CDR2 YFSETQ. For the CDR3, the DNA is TGCGCCAGCAGCGAGGGCGGACTCTCCTACGAGCAGTACTTC. This encodes CASSEGGLSYEQYF.

The chain joins TRBV12-3 or TRBV12-4 to TRBJ1-2; a possible D gene is TRBD1 (5 bases). V was cut by 8 bases and J by 4 bases, with 14 bases left in between. CDR3 size: 13 residues. The CDR3 region has the DNA TGTGCCAGCCGGGGGAGGTTGGGCTATGGCTACACCTTC. It yields the protein CASRGRLGYGYTF.

The chain employs TRBV2 and TRBJ2-7, with 15 bases fitting TRBD2. The CDR3 consists of 15 residues. The germline gives CDR1 SNHLY, CDR2 FYNNEI. With 11 bases clipped from V and 7 bases from J, the junction kept 12 bases outside the gene matches. This CDR3 is CAGRTSGGAYGEQYF. The DNA of the CDR3 is TGTGCCGGACGGACTAGCGGGGGGGCCTATGGGGAGCAGTACTTC. Using reference TRBV2 and TRBJ2-7 for the parts outside the CDR3, the full variable domain is EPEVTQTPSHQVTQMGQEVILRCVPISNHLYFYWYRQILGQKVEFLVSFYNNEISEKSEIFDDQFSVERPDGSNFTLKIRSTKLEDSAMYFCAGRTSGGAYGEQYFGPGTRLTVT.

The rearrangement joins TRBV20-1 to TRBJ2-1; D is ambiguous. CDR1 and CDR2 (germline): DFQATT, SNEGSKA (reference sequence). The V gene lost 6 bases and the J gene lost 4 bases, with 7 bases spanning the gap. The CDR3 has 11 residues. CDR3 nucleotide sequence: TGCAGTGCAGCCGATTACAATGAGCAGTTCTTC. Its translation is CSAADYNEQFF.

The genes are TRBV7-2 and TRBJ2-2, with 13 bases identical to TRBD2. CDR3 length: 18 amino acids. Trimming removed 1 base from V and 1 base from J; junction bases left unmatched: 3. Germline V gene data show CDR1 as SGHTA and CDR2 as FQGNSA. For the CDR3, the DNA is TGTGCCAGCAGCTTAGAACTAGCGGGGGGGTTGAACACCGGGGAGCTGTTTTTT. This gives the protein CASSLELAGGLNTGELFF.

V and J are TRBV10-1 and TRBJ2-3; 11 bases are a match to TRBD1. After removal of 6 bases from V and 6 bases from J, the junction contained 5 bases not matched to a gene. The germline V gene encodes CDR1 WNHNN and CDR2 SYGVQD (reference sequence). The CDR3 is made up of 14 amino acids. The CDR3 region has the DNA TGCGCCAGCAGAGGACAGGGGGCTGGGGATACGCAGTATTTT. It codes for CASRGQGAGDTQYF.

The chain carries TRBV19 and TRBJ1-2; D gene unclear. In germline, CDR1 is LNHDA, CDR2 SQIVND (reference sequence). The CDR3 extends over 14 amino acids. V shed 3 bases and J shed 4 bases, with 12 bases lying between them. The CDR3 here is CASSIPFAPYGYTF. In nucleotides, the CDR3 is TGTGCCAGTAGTATTCCGTTCGCGCCCTATGGCTACACCTTC.

The genes are TRBV20-1 and TRBJ1-4; TRBD1 is a possible D gene (6 bases). The CDR3 is 11 residues long. V lost 4 bases and J lost 10, with 10 bases in between. Germline V gene sequence: CDR1 DFQATT, CDR2 SNEGSKA (reference sequence). The CDR3 nucleotides read TGCAGTGCTATAAGAGGGGGAAAACTGTTTTTT. As protein: CSAIRGGKLFF.

CDR3 in amino acids: CASSLLSSSYEQYF. The CDR3 DNA reads as TGTGCCAGCTCCCTTCTTAGCTCTTCCTACGAGCAGTACTTC. The genes are TRBV27 and TRBJ2-7, with no clear D. The germline V and J ends were trimmed by 8 bases and 1 base, with 15 bases remaining between them. The germline V gene has CDR1 MNHEY and CDR2 SMNVEV (reference sequence). The CDR3 contains 14 residues.

This sequence joins TRBV19 and TRBJ1-1; D might be TRBD1 (5 bases). Trimming removed 2 bases at V and 0 bases at J, with 10 bases between. This CDR3 is built from 15 residues. Germline V gives CDR1 LNHDA, CDR2 SQIVND (reference sequence). The DNA for the CDR3 is TGTGCCAGTAGTATAACGGGGGGAATGAACACTGAAGCTTTCTTT. Translated: CASSITGGMNTEAFF.

This clone was seen once. V is TRBV11-2 and J is TRBJ2-4; a possible D gene is TRBD1 (6 bases). The germline V and J ends were trimmed by 6 bases and 0 bases, with 21 bases remaining between them. Germline values: CDR1 SGHAT, CDR2 FQNNGV. The CDR3 extends over 18 amino acids. CDR3 protein: CASRRGRGQPAAKNIQYF. CDR3 nucleotide sequence: TGTGCCAGCAGAAGGGGCAGGGGCCAGCCGGCAGCCAAAAACATTCAGTACTTC.

This clone appeared a few times. The chain's CDR3 is CASSPHWTGIDTEAFF. Here the CDR3 DNA reads TGTGCCAGCAGCCCCCACTGGACAGGGATAGACACTGAAGCTTTCTTT. This chain uses TRBV7-8 with TRBJ1-1; 8 bases align to TRBD1. The CDR3 is made up of 16 amino acids. CDR1 SGHVS and CDR2 FQNEAQ come from the germline V gene. V trimming: 5 bases; J trimming: 3 bases; junction bases outside the gene matches: 11. The entire variable domain, with the rest obtained from reference TRBV7-8 and TRBJ1-1, is as follows: GAGVSQSPRYKVAKRGQDVALRCDPISGHVSLFWYQQALGQGPEFLTYFQNEAQLDKSGLPSDRFFAERPEGSVSTLKIQRTQQEDSAVYLCASSPHWTGIDTEAFFGQGTRLTVV.

J is TRBJ2-7 and V is TRBV4-1; TRBD1 agrees at 9 bases. The germline V gene has CDR1 MGHRA and CDR2 YSYEKL. The length of the CDR3 is 16 residues. With 3 bases clipped from V and 1 base from J, the junction kept 7 bases outside the gene matches. The CDR3 sequence: CASSHRTGAGSYEQYF. CDR3 coding DNA: TGCGCCAGCAGCCACAGGACAGGGGCTGGTTCCTACGAGCAGTACTTC.

The chain recombines TRBV5-4 with TRBJ1-6; D may be TRBD1 (5 bases). CDR3 size: 14 residues. From germline, CDR1 is SGHNT and CDR2 YYREEE (reference sequence). Trimming removed 4 bases at V and 8 bases at J, with 13 bases between. The CDR3 DNA is TGTGCCAGCAGCGCGGGACTGTCCGATTCACCCCTCCACTTT. Translating it yields CASSAGLSDSPLHF.

This chain uses TRBV10-2 with TRBJ1-1; 10 nucleotides line up with TRBD1. Germline trimming cut 6 bases from V and 7 bases from J; bases unmatched to any gene: 8. This CDR3 region has 14 residues. From germline, CDR1 is WSHSY and CDR2 SAAADI. The CDR3 DNA follows: TGCGCCAGCAGCGATCCGGGACAGGGGTTTGAAGCTTTCTTT. As protein: CASSDPGQGFEAFF.

The chain is built from TRBV19 and TRBJ2-1, with D maybe TRBD2 (5 bases). V was pared by 1 base and J by 7 bases, with 5 bases between. The germline gives CDR1 LNHDA, CDR2 SQIVND (reference sequence). CDR3 length equals 12 residues. The CDR3 nucleotides are TGTGCCAGTAGTATAGGAGGGAATGAGCAGTTCTTC. It specifies CASSIGGNEQFF. Together with reference TRBV19 and TRBJ2-1, the CDR3 gives the full variable domain: DGGITQSPKYLFRKEGQNVTLSCEQNLNHDAMYWYRQDPGQGLRLIYYSQIVNDFQKGDIAEGYSVSREKKESFPLTVTSAQKNPTAFYLCASSIGGNEQFFGPGTRLTVL.

Here the CDR3 reads CASRGTSGRNYEQYF. CDR3 DNA sequence: TGTGCCAGCAGGGGGACTAGCGGGAGAAATTACGAGCAGTACTTC. The chain links TRBV2 to TRBJ2-7; 14 bases match TRBD2. CDR1 and CDR2 from the germline V gene are SNHLY and FYNNEI. The junction had 5 bases not matched to a gene; V was cut back by 6 bases and J by 4 bases. The CDR3 is 15 residues long.